This TCR beta chain was captured in a study of blood T cell repertoires in COVID-19. The wider study: From T cells, B-cell-depleted T cells, or PBMCs came the material, which was cDNA or gDNA.

Germline CDR1 and CDR2: SGHNT and YYREEE (reference sequence). CDR3 length: 14 residues. V was clipped by 2 bases and J by 0 bases, with 9 bases between them. TCRdb keeps only in-frame clones here, not all; method: immunoSEQ multiplex PCR. The sample lists fewer than 450,000 clones; nearly 90% were seen once. Living in 25 or so US areas, the participants were between roughly 18 and 90 years of age. V gene TRBV5-4 combines with J gene TRBJ2-7; D might be TRBD2 (5 bases). The sequencing input was PBMCs or T cells enriched from blood (not recorded which). The receptor comes from a woman in her forties with acute COVID-19. CDR3 sequence reads: CASSFPGDSYEQYF. The CDR3 DNA reads TGTGCCAGCAGCTTTCCCGGGGACTCCTACGAGCAGTACTTC.